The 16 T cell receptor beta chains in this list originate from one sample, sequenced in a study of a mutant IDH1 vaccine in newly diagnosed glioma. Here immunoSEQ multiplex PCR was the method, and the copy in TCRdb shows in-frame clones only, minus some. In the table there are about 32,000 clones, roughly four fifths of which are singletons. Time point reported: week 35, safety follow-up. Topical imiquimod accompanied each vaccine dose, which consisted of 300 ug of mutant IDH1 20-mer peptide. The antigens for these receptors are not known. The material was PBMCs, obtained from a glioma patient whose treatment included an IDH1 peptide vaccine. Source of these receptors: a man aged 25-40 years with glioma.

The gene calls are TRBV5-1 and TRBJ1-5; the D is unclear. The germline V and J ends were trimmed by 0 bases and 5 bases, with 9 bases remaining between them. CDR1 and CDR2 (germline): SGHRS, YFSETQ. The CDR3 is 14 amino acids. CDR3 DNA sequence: TGCGCCAGCAGCTTGGAAGGAAGAGATCAGCCCCAGCATTTT. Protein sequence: CASSLEGRDQPQHF.

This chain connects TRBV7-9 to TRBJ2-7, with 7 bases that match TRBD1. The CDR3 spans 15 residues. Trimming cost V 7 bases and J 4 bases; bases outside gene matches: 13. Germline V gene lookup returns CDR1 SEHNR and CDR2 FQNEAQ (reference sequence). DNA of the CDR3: TGTGCCAGCAACCGCCGGGACAGCCCCCTTTACGAGCAGTACTTC. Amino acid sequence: CASNRRDSPLYEQYF.

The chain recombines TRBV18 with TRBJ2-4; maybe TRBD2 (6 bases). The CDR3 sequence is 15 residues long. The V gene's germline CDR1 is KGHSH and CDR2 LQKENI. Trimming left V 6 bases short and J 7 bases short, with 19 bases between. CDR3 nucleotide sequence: TGTGCCAGCTCCCCCCAAGCGGGCGGTGGGAACATTCAGTACTTC. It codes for CASSPQAGGGNIQYF.

CDR3 DNA: TGTGCCACCAGCAGGTTGATAAACACTGAAGCTTTCTTT. Translated: CATSRLINTEAFF. This sequence joins TRBV15 and TRBJ1-1, with D unresolved. The germline V gene has CDR1 LNHNV and CDR2 YYDKDF (reference sequence). The CDR3 contains 13 residues. Trimming took 3 bases from V and 2 from J, leaving 7 bases between them.

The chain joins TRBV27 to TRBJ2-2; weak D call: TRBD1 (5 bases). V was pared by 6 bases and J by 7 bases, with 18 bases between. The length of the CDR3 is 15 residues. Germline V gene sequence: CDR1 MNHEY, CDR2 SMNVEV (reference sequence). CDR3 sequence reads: CASRPRQSRGGELFF. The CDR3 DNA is TGTGCCAGCAGGCCAAGACAGTCACGAGGCGGGGAGCTGTTTTTT.

CDR3 nucleotide sequence: TGTGCCAGCAGCCATGAAAGGGCCCCCTACAATGAGCAGTTCTTC. Protein sequence: CASSHERAPYNEQFF. The chain joins TRBV4-2 to TRBJ2-1, with no clear D. Germline values: CDR1 LGHNA, CDR2 YNFKEQ. V was cut by 3 bases and J by 2 bases, with 11 bases left in between. The CDR3 totals 15 residues.

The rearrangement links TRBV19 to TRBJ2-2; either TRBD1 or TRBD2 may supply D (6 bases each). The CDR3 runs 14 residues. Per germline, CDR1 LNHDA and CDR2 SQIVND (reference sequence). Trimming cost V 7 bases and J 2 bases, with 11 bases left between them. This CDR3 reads CASKGGPNTGELFF. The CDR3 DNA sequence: TGTGCCAGTAAGGGGGGCCCTAACACCGGGGAGCTGTTTTTT.

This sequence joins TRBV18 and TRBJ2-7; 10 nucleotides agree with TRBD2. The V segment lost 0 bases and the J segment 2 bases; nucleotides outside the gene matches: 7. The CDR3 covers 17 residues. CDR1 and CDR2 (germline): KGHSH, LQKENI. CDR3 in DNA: TGTGCCAGCTCACCACCCGAGACTAGCGGGCCGACCTACGAGCAGTACTTC. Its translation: CASSPPETSGPTYEQYF.

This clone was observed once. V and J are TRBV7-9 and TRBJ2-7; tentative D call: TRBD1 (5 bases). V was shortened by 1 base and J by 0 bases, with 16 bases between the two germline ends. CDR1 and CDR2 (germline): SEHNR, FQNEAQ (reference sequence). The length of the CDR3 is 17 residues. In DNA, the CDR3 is TGTGCCAGCAGCTTAGAGTTCATTGGCGACAGCTCCTACGAGCAGTACTTC. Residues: CASSLEFIGDSSYEQYF.

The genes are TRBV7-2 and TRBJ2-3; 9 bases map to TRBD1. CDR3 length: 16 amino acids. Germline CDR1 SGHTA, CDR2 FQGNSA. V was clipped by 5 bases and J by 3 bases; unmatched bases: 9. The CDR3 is CASSIIQGAVTDTQYF. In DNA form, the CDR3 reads TGTGCCAGCAGCATAATACAGGGGGCTGTGACAGATACGCAGTATTTT.

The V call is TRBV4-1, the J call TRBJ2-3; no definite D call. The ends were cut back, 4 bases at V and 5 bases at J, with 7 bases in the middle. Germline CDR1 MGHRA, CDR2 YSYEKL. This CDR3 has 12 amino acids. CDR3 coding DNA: TGCGCCAGCAGCCGACTTGGAGATACGCAGTATTTT. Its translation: CASSRLGDTQYF.

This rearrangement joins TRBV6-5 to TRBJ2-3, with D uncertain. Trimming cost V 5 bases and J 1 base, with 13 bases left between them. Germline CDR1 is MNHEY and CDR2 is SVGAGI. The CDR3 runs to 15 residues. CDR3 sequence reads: CASSPRLARTDTQYF. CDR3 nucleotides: TGTGCCAGCAGTCCCCGGTTAGCTCGCACAGATACGCAGTATTTT.

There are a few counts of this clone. The CDR3 DNA sequence: TGTGCCAGCAGCTCCCTTGGACGGGGAAGGACCATGAACACTGAAGCTTTCTTT. Its protein product is CASSSLGRGRTMNTEAFF. This chain links TRBV11-2 with TRBJ1-1; D is ambiguous. Germline CDR1 is SGHAT and CDR2 is FQNNGV. Trimming removed 4 bases from V and 0 bases from J, with 21 bases in between. This CDR3 region has 18 residues.

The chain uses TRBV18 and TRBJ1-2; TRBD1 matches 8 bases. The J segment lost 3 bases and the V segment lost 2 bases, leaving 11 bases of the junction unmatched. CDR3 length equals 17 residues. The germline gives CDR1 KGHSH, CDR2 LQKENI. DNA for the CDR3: TGTGCCAGCTCACCATCGGCAGGGGGCTGGGATGACTATGGCTACACCTTC. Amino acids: CASSPSAGGWDDYGYTF.

The CDR3 sequence is CASSPHGTGGEKLFF. In DNA form, the CDR3 reads TGCGCCAGCAGCCCTCACGGGACAGGGGGCGAAAAACTGTTTTTT. The J gene is TRBJ1-4, the V gene TRBV5-1; 12 bases are shared with TRBD1. V dropped 4 bases and J dropped 8; count of bases not matched to a gene: 6. Germline loops: CDR1 SGHRS, CDR2 YFSETQ. This CDR3 has 15 residues.

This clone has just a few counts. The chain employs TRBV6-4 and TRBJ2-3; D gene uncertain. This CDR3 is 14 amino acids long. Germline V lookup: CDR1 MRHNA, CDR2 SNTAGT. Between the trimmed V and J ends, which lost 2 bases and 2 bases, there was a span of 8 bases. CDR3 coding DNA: TGTGCCAGCAGTGACCGGCCTGACACAGATACGCAGTATTTT. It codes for CASSDRPDTDTQYF.